Below are 18 T cell receptor beta chains sequenced from a single sample in a study of T cells in Graves' hyperthyroidism and ophthalmopathy. TCR beta CDR3 region amplification was performed from RNA transcripts. The primer set for the first-round RT-PCR of the TCR CDR3 was HTBI. TCRdb reanalysed the multiplex PCR reads using MiXCR and keeps one entry per CDR3 protein. The table has hundreds of thousands of distinct CDR3 sequences, 16% seen once. Sequences were obtained from blood. Receptors originate from a woman between 18 and 29 years old with Graves' hyperthyroidism.

This clonotype was counted a few times. The chain recombines TRBV5-1 with TRBJ2-5; 13 bases are a match to TRBD2. The CDR3 loop spans 16 amino acids. Germline values: CDR1 SGHRS, CDR2 YFSETQ. V lost 2 bases, J lost 5 bases, and 6 bases stayed unmatched. Here the CDR3 reads CASSFGLAGDGETQYF. The CDR3 coding sequence is TGCGCCAGCAGCTTTGGACTAGCGGGAGATGGGGAGACCCAGTACTTC. The whole variable domain, remainder taken from reference TRBV5-1 and TRBJ2-5, is KAGVTQTPRYLIKTRGQQVTLSCSPISGHRSVSWYQQTPGQGLQFLFEYFSETQRNKGNFPGRFSGRQFSNSRSEMNVSTLELGDSALYLCASSFGLAGDGETQYFGPGTRLLVL.

This clonotype was found many times. The chain has TRBV20-1 and TRBJ2-5; D tentatively reads TRBD1 or TRBD2 (5 bases each). This CDR3 is built from 14 residues. CDR1 DFQATT and CDR2 SNEGSKA come from the germline V gene (reference sequence). Trimming took 6 bases from V and 2 from J, leaving 16 bases between them. CDR3 sequence reads: CSARPGTQQETQYF. Here the CDR3 DNA reads TGCAGTGCGAGACCCGGGACCCAACAAGAGACCCAGTACTTC.

This clonotype has a single count. One base away lies a much larger clone, so this may be a sequencing read error. The rearrangement uses TRBV28 and TRBJ2-7, with 11 bases identical to TRBD1. CDR3 length equals 14 residues. Germline V gives CDR1 MDHEN, CDR2 SYDVKM. CDR3 amino acids: CASSSRTGGYKQYF. DNA for the CDR3: TGTGCCAGCAGCTCCCGGACAGGGGGCTACAAGCAGTACTTC.

The table lists this clonotype with many counts. The chain links TRBV18 to TRBJ1-2, with 7 bases aligning to TRBD1. Germline V gene lookup returns CDR1 KGHSH and CDR2 LQKENI. J lost 7 bases, V lost 6 bases, and 14 bases had no gene match. The CDR3 is 15 residues long. This chain's CDR3 is CASSPGQFSKSGYTF. DNA for the CDR3: TGTGCCAGCTCGCCGGGACAGTTTAGTAAAAGTGGCTACACCTTC. Variable domain in full (rest from reference TRBV18 and TRBJ1-2): NAGVMQNPRHLVRRRGQEARLRCSPMKGHSHVYWYRQLPEEGLKFMVYLQKENIIDESGMPKERFSAEFPKEGPSILRIQQVVRGDSAAYFCASSPGQFSKSGYTFGSGTRLTVV.

This clonotype was counted a few times. A read error is possible here, since a much larger clone lies one base away. The chain has TRBV7-2 and TRBJ2-5; possible D gene TRBD1, 6 bases. Germline CDR1 and CDR2: SGHTA and FQGNSA. The CDR3 loop spans 13 amino acids. The V gene lost 5 bases and the J gene lost 2 bases, with 9 bases spanning the gap. In DNA form, the CDR3 reads TGTGCCAGCAGCCACGACAGGCAAGAGACCCAGTACTTC. Protein: CASSHDRQETQYF.

Concerning this clonotype itself: One base away lies a much larger clone, so this may be a sequencing read error. The chain joins TRBV20-1 to TRBJ2-1; 7 nucleotides line up with TRBD2. Germline CDR1 reads DFQATT; CDR2 reads SNEGSKA (reference sequence). This CDR3 is 13 amino acids long. The CDR3 sequence: CSATPPSGNDQFF. Here the CDR3 DNA reads TGCAGTGCTACCCCGCCTAGCGGCAATGATCAGTTCTTC.

This clonotype occurred a few times. The chain employs TRBV6-5 and TRBJ2-3, with D possibly being TRBD2 (6 bases). CDR1 MNHEY and CDR2 SVGAGI come from the germline V gene. The germline V and J ends were trimmed by 0 bases and 2 bases, with 18 bases remaining between them. The CDR3 sequence is 18 residues long. CDR3 in DNA: TGTGCCAGCAGTTACTCGCGTGGACGTTGGGGGGACACAGATACGCAGTATTTT. This encodes CASSYSRGRWGDTDTQYF.

The chain joins TRBV3-1 to TRBJ1-1; D gene ambiguous. V lost 0 bases and J 7 bases, leaving 9 bases between the germline ends. Germline lookup yields CDR1 LGHDT and CDR2 YNNKEL (reference sequence). The CDR3 is 13 amino acids. The CDR3, as DNA: TGTGCCAGCAGCCAAGATCTAGAGGATGAAGCTTTCTTT. Protein sequence: CASSQDLEDEAFF.

The V gene is TRBV3-1, the J gene TRBJ2-7, with D uncertain. The CDR3 totals 16 residues. Trimming took 2 bases from V and 6 from J, leaving 20 bases between them. Germline CDR1 LGHDT, CDR2 YNNKEL (reference sequence). The DNA for the CDR3 is TGTGCCAGCAGCCAATCCCAACTTCTCAAGGTGGGCGAGCAGTACTTC. Protein sequence: CASSQSQLLKVGEQYF.

There are many counts of this clonotype. The chain uses TRBV12-3 or TRBV12-4 and TRBJ1-2, with D tentatively TRBD1 (6 bases). The CDR3 is made up of 15 amino acids. V was trimmed by 2 bases and J by 7 bases, leaving 17 bases between them. The CDR3 coding sequence is TGTGCCAGCAGTTTACAGGGGATCATTGCTGGTGGCTACACCTTC. Residues: CASSLQGIIAGGYTF.

This chain connects TRBV12-3 or TRBV12-4 to TRBJ2-7; D possibly uses TRBD1 or TRBD2 (5 bases each). The CDR3 consists of 14 residues. The ends were cut back, 7 bases at V and 4 bases at J, with 17 bases in the middle. The CDR3 coding sequence is TGTGCCAGCAATCAACATGGGACGGCTTACGAGCAGTACTTC. It yields the protein CASNQHGTAYEQYF.

The chain employs TRBV4-1 and TRBJ2-1; the match to TRBD2 covers 10 bases. The J segment lost 5 bases and the V segment lost 4 bases, leaving 17 bases of the junction unmatched. This CDR3 spans 19 amino acids. CDR1 MGHRA and CDR2 YSYEKL come from the germline V gene. The CDR3 sequence is CASSPSPTTTSGINNEQFF. The CDR3 region has the DNA TGCGCCAGCAGCCCCAGCCCCACGACCACTAGCGGGATAAACAATGAGCAGTTCTTC.

The chain links TRBV7-2 to TRBJ2-1; D possibly corresponds to TRBD1 (6 bases). The CDR3 is 14 amino acids. CDR1 and CDR2 from the germline V gene are SGHTA and FQGNSA. V lost 4 bases, J lost 9 bases, and 16 bases lay in between. DNA for the CDR3: TGTGCCAGCAGCTCATCAACAGGGCGGGTTGAGCAGTTCTTC. Translated: CASSSSTGRVEQFF.

The chain uses TRBV27 and TRBJ2-5; no clear D gene. V was shortened by 2 bases and J by 6 bases, with 16 bases between the two germline ends. Germline CDR1 is MNHEY and CDR2 is SMNVEV (reference sequence). This CDR3 region has 15 residues. The CDR3 here is CASSLLYPIGQTQYF. The CDR3 DNA is TGTGCCAGCAGTTTACTTTATCCGATTGGTCAGACCCAGTACTTC.

This clonotype was counted at least ten times. The chain uses TRBV28 and TRBJ1-3; D gene unclear. This CDR3 comprises 14 residues. The ends were cut back, 3 bases at V and 0 bases at J, with 6 bases in the middle. Germline V gene lookup returns CDR1 MDHEN and CDR2 SYDVKM. CDR3 region: CASSFGISGNTIYF. The DNA of the CDR3 is TGTGCCAGCAGTTTCGGCATCTCTGGAAACACCATATATTTT. The whole variable domain, remainder taken from reference TRBV28 and TRBJ1-3, is DVKVTQSSRYLVKRTGEKVFLECVQDMDHENMFWYRQDPGLGLRLIYFSYDVKMKEKGDIPEGYSVSREKKERFSLILESASTNQTSMYLCASSFGISGNTIYFGEGSWLTVV.

This chain uses TRBV6-1 with TRBJ1-1; D remains unclear. Germline loops: CDR1 MNHNS, CDR2 SASEGT. The CDR3 contains 12 residues. Trimming pared 9 bases from V and 0 bases from J, leaving 8 bases between. The chain's CDR3 is CASPQLNTEAFF. In DNA form, the CDR3 reads TGTGCCAGTCCCCAGTTGAACACTGAAGCTTTCTTT.

The V and J genes are TRBV4-3 and TRBJ2-2; the D call may be TRBD1 or TRBD2 (5 bases each). CDR3 length: 14 amino acids. Germline CDR1 is LGHNA and CDR2 is YSLEER. With 4 bases removed from V and 6 bases from J, the gap between germline ends came to 12 bases. The CDR3 sequence is CASSPGRGAGELFF. Here the CDR3 DNA reads TGCGCCAGCAGCCCAGGGCGAGGGGCCGGGGAGCTGTTTTTT.

The chain carries TRBV20-1 and TRBJ2-3, with a tentative D call TRBD2 (7 bases). Per the germline V gene, CDR1 is DFQATT and CDR2 is SNEGSKA (reference sequence). Trimming took 1 base from V and 4 from J, leaving 15 bases between them. The CDR3 consists of 15 residues. The CDR3 is CSARAPGGGADTQYF. In DNA, the CDR3 is TGCAGTGCTAGAGCCCCAGGCGGGGGCGCAGATACGCAGTATTTT.